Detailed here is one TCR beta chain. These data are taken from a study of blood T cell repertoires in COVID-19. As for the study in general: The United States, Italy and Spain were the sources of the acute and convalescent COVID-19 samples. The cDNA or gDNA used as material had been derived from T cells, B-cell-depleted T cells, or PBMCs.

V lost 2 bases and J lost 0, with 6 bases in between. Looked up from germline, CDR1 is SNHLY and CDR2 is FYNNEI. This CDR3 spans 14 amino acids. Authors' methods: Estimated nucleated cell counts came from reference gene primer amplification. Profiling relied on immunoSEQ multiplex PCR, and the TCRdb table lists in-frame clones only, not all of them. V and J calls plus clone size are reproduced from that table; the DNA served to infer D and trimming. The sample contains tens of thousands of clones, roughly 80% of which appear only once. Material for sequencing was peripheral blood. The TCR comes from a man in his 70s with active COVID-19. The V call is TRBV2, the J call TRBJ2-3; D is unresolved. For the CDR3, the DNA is TGTGCCAGCAGTGAAAAGACTAGCACAGATACGCAGTATTTT. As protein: CASSEKTSTDTQYF.